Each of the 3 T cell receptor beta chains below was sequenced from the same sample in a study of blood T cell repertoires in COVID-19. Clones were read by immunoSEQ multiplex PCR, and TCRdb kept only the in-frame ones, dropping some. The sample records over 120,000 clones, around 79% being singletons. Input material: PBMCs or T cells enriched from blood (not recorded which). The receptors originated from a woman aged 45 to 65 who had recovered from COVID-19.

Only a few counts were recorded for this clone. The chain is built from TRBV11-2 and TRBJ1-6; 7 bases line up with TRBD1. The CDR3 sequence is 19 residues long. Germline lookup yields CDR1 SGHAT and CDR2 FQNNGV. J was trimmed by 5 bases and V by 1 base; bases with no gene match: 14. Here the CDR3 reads CASSLGPPQGERHNSPLHF. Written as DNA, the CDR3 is TGTGCCAGCAGCTTAGGGCCTCCCCAGGGGGAAAGGCATAATTCACCCCTCCACTTT.

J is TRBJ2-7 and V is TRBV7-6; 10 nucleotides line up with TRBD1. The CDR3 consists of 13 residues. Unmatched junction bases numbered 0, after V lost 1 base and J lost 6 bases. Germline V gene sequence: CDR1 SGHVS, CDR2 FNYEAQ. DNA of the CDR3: TGTGCCAGCAGCTTAGGGACAGGGGGCGAGCAGTACTTC. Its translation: CASSLGTGGEQYF.

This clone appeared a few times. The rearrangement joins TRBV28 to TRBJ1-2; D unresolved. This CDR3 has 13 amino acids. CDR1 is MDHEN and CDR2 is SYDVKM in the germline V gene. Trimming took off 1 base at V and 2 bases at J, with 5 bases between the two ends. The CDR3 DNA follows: TGTGCCAGCAGTTTATCAGTCAACTATGGCTACACCTTC. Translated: CASSLSVNYGYTF.